This T cell receptor (beta chain) comes out of a study of cytomegalovirus exposure and HLA in healthy donors. In the PCR, 60 Vbeta and 13 Jbeta primers were used. Here immunoSEQ multiplex PCR was the method, and the copy in TCRdb shows in-frame clones only, minus some. This table holds about 160,000 clones, approximately 80% found once. V shed 1 base and J 1 base; nucleotides not matched to a gene: 3. Per the germline V gene, CDR1 is LNHNV and CDR2 is YYDKDF (reference sequence). CDR3 size: 16 residues. The clonotype was recovered from a woman in her twenties or thirties in good health and CMV-seropositive. The chain links TRBV15 to TRBJ2-2; 7 bases are shared with TRBD1. What was sequenced was PBMCs. The chain's CDR3 is CATSRVRDRNTGELFF. As DNA, the CDR3 is TGTGCCACCAGCAGAGTCCGGGACAGGAACACCGGGGAGCTGTTTTTT.